This T cell receptor beta chain stems from a study of blood T cells in healthy people across ages. Study findings and constraints: Roughly linearly, TCR beta diversity per million T cells fell as age increased. It was found that TCR beta diversity correlated strongly with the percentage of naive T cells.

In each sample, at least 6 million PBMCs were isolated. The CDR3 covers 13 residues. From germline, CDR1 is SGHAT and CDR2 FQDESV (reference sequence). Alongside a J-beta primer mix, a sample-barcoded 5' primer served in a second PCR lasting roughly 6 to 11 cycles. The template-switch adaptor, which had 12 random nucleotides, put a tag on each cDNA molecule. MiXCR, applied by TCRdb to the 5' RACE reads, yields one record per CDR3 protein. The repertoire holds approximately 880,000 distinct CDR3 sequences, with roughly 52% as singletons. In regard to this clonotype: The antigen remains unidentified.

The chain carries TRBV11-1 and TRBJ2-5, with D perhaps TRBD1 (5 bases). The DNA matches TRBJ2-1 better at its end, which makes the J call doubtful. This TCR was sampled from a man between 25 and 39 years old in good health. Sequencing input: blood. As DNA, the CDR3 is TGTGCCAGCAGCCGACAGATACAAGAGACCCAGTTCTTC. It codes for CASSRQIQETQFF.